The 19 T cell receptor beta chains listed next were all sequenced from one sample in a study of CD8 T cells in Susac syndrome. After extraction with the RNeasy kit, about 0.45 to 1 ug of the RNA was reverse transcribed using random hexamers. In TCRdb, the immunoSEQ multiplex PCR reads were re-called with MiXCR into one record per CDR3 protein. The data show under 200,000 distinct CDR3 sequences, with 94% seen just once and 0.12% held by the top ten. The sample taken for sequencing was CD4+ T cells from PBMCs. These receptors all stem from a human donor with Susac syndrome.

The chain combines TRBV6-5 with TRBJ2-2; TRBD1 aligns across 10 bases. V was clipped by 5 bases and J by 6 bases; unmatched bases: 3. Germline V gene data show CDR1 as MNHEY and CDR2 as SVGAGI. The CDR3 consists of 14 residues. The CDR3 protein is CASSRDRGSGELFF. The CDR3 nucleotides are TGTGCCAGCAGTCGGGACAGGGGATCCGGGGAGCTGTTTTTT.

V and J are TRBV20-1 and TRBJ2-5; 7 positions agree with TRBD1. CDR1 is DFQATT, CDR2 SNEGSKA, per germline (reference sequence). The CDR3 runs 14 residues. J was trimmed by 4 bases and V by 5 bases; bases with no gene match: 10. CDR3: CSAHPGTERETQYF. DNA for the CDR3: TGCAGTGCTCATCCCGGGACAGAGAGAGAGACCCAGTACTTC.

This clonotype was detected only once. The V and J genes are TRBV7-2 and TRBJ2-3; either TRBD1 or TRBD2 may fit D (6 bases each). Per germline, CDR1 SGHTA and CDR2 FQGNSA. This CDR3 comprises 15 residues. The V gene lost 5 bases and the J gene lost 4 bases, with 16 bases spanning the gap. CDR3 in DNA: TGTGCCAGCAGCGTCAGCGGGTCAGGGGCAGATACGCAGTATTTT. Protein sequence: CASSVSGSGADTQYF.

The chain couples TRBV11-2 to TRBJ1-2, with D unclear. Trimming removed 5 bases from V and 4 bases from J, with 14 bases in between. Germline V lookup: CDR1 SGHAT, CDR2 FQNNGV. The CDR3 loop spans 14 amino acids. The CDR3 sequence is CASSRTPGSYGYTF. The CDR3 DNA reads TGTGCCAGCAGCCGAACGCCCGGCAGCTATGGCTACACCTTC.

The rearrangement uses TRBV12-3 or TRBV12-4 and TRBJ1-5; possible D gene TRBD1, 5 bases. This CDR3 region has 14 residues. V lost 2 bases and J lost 2, with 7 bases in between. Here the CDR3 reads CASSLRDGNQPQHF. The CDR3 region has the DNA TGTGCCAGCAGTTTACGGGACGGCAATCAGCCCCAGCATTTT.

The J gene is TRBJ1-1, the V gene TRBV6-6, with D possibly being TRBD1 (5 bases). CDR3 size: 12 residues. CDR1 and CDR2 (germline): MNHNY, SVGAGI (reference sequence). V was cut by 6 bases and J by 2 bases, with 7 bases left in between. The CDR3 DNA reads as TGTGCCAGCAGGGGGACCAACACTGAAGCTTTCTTT. Translated, it gives CASRGTNTEAFF.

This rearrangement joins TRBV5-5 to TRBJ1-2; no clear D. The V gene lost 0 bases and the J gene lost 7 bases, with 10 bases spanning the gap. This CDR3 has 13 residues. In germline, CDR1 is SGHKS, CDR2 YYEKEE (reference sequence). As DNA, the CDR3 is TGTGCCAGCAGCTTGGACGGGATTCGTGGCTACACCTTC. This translates into CASSLDGIRGYTF.

The genes are TRBV3-1 and TRBJ2-1, with D possibly being TRBD1 (5 bases). V was shortened by 0 bases and J by 7 bases, with 13 bases between the two germline ends. CDR3 length: 15 amino acids. The germline V gene has CDR1 LGHDT and CDR2 YNNKEL (reference sequence). The DNA for the CDR3 is TGTGCCAGCAGCCAAGATGGGGCTAGTTGGAATGAGCAGTTCTTC. Residues: CASSQDGASWNEQFF.

This clonotype is a singleton in its sample. V gene TRBV29-1 combines with J gene TRBJ2-1; no clear D. The CDR3 is 14 residues long. V lost 3 bases, J lost 0 bases, and 9 bases lay in between. Per germline, CDR1 SQVTM and CDR2 ANQGSEA. CDR3 sequence: CSVDSVDSYNEQFF. The CDR3 DNA is TGCAGCGTTGATTCGGTTGACTCCTACAATGAGCAGTTCTTC.

The chain couples TRBV7-9 to TRBJ1-2; D gene ambiguous. The CDR3 sequence is 13 residues long. V was shortened by 0 bases and J by 7 bases, with 9 bases between the two germline ends. CDR1 is SEHNR and CDR2 is FQNEAQ in the germline V gene (reference sequence). The chain's CDR3 is CASSLARGFGYTF. CDR3 sequence (DNA): TGTGCCAGCAGCTTAGCGAGAGGGTTTGGCTACACCTTC.

CDR3 bases: TGTGCCAGCAGCCAAGAGGACCTTGCGGCGAACTCCTATAATTCACCCCTCCACTTT. Protein product: CASSQEDLAANSYNSPLHF. The rearrangement links TRBV4-2 to TRBJ1-6; D unresolved. The CDR3 spans 19 residues. Looked up from germline, CDR1 is LGHNA and CDR2 is YNFKEQ. With 0 bases removed from V and 0 bases from J, the gap between germline ends came to 15 bases.

The gene calls are TRBV29-1 and TRBJ2-5; weak D call: TRBD1 (6 bases). Germline assignment: CDR1 SQVTM and CDR2 ANQGSEA. The CDR3 contains 13 residues. V was clipped by 5 bases and J by 2 bases, with 12 bases between them. CDR3 sequence (DNA): TGCAGCGTTTATCGAGGGGGTCAAGAGACCCAGTACTTC. Protein sequence: CSVYRGGQETQYF. Full variable domain (remainder filled in from reference TRBV29-1 and TRBJ2-5): SAVISQKPSRDICQRGTSLTIQCQVDSQVTMMFWYRQQPGQSLTLIATANQGSEATYESGFVIDKFPISRPNLTFSTLTVSNMSPEDSSIYLCSVYRGGQETQYFGPGTRLLVL.

The J gene is TRBJ2-2, the V gene TRBV29-1, with D maybe TRBD1 (6 bases). The V and J ends lost 7 bases and 2 bases respectively, with 11 bases between them. Per the germline V gene, CDR1 is SQVTM and CDR2 is ANQGSEA. The CDR3 is 13 residues long. The CDR3: CSAPDSNTGELFF. DNA of the CDR3: TGCAGCGCTCCGGACAGTAACACCGGGGAGCTGTTTTTT.

This clonotype showed up just once. This chain uses TRBV20-1 with TRBJ2-1; 11 bases align to TRBD1. The CDR3 length is 16 residues. J lost 7 bases, V lost 0 bases, and 8 bases had no gene match. Per germline, CDR1 DFQATT and CDR2 SNEGSKA (reference sequence). CDR3 amino acids: CSAREAGDRGDNEQFF. For the CDR3, the DNA is TGCAGTGCTAGAGAGGCCGGGGACAGGGGGGATAATGAGCAGTTCTTC.

The rearrangement uses TRBV9 and TRBJ2-5, with D possibly matching TRBD2 (5 bases). From germline, CDR1 is SGDLS and CDR2 YYNGEE. V lost 0 bases and J lost 3, with 12 bases in between. There are 15 residues in the CDR3. DNA of the CDR3: TGTGCCAGCAGCGTAGAAGAGGGAACGGAAGAGACCCAGTACTTC. Protein product: CASSVEEGTEETQYF.

The chain combines TRBV14 with TRBJ1-6; D remains ambiguous. This CDR3 has 15 residues. CDR1 and CDR2 (germline): SGHDN, FVKESK. V gave up 1 base and J gave up 10 bases, with 14 bases separating them. CDR3 region: CASSQVSTGSSPLHF. In DNA, the CDR3 is TGTGCCAGCAGCCAAGTTTCCACGGGAAGCTCACCCCTCCACTTT.

The chain uses TRBV9 and TRBJ2-1, with D perhaps TRBD2 (5 bases). Germline V gives CDR1 SGDLS, CDR2 YYNGEE. With 4 bases removed from V and 7 bases from J, the gap between germline ends came to 12 bases. The CDR3 covers 13 residues. The CDR3 here is CASSISRENEQFF. The CDR3 region has the DNA TGTGCCAGCAGCATATCGAGGGAAAATGAGCAGTTCTTC.

V is TRBV6-6 and J is TRBJ1-5; a possible D gene is TRBD1 (5 bases). The germline V and J ends were trimmed by 6 bases and 6 bases, with 9 bases remaining between them. CDR3 size: 12 residues. Germline lookup yields CDR1 MNHNY and CDR2 SVGAGI (reference sequence). The CDR3 DNA reads as TGTGCCAGCAGGCAGGGATCTCAGCCCCAGCATTTT. Residues: CASRQGSQPQHF.

V usage is TRBV29-1 and J usage is TRBJ1-1, with a weak D call TRBD1 (6 bases). With 4 bases removed from V and 7 bases from J, the gap between germline ends came to 13 bases. The CDR3 is 12 residues long. The germline V gene has CDR1 SQVTM and CDR2 ANQGSEA. CDR3 coding DNA: TGCAGCGTTGCACGCACGGACAGTGAAGCTTTCTTT. Its protein product is CSVARTDSEAFF.